This TCR beta chain was sequenced for a study of control samples from healthy donors and cancer patients. Assay used: immunoSEQ multiplex PCR; TCRdb lists only in-frame clones, some missing. The sample contains 350,000 to 450,000 clones, 90% of which appear only once. V lost 3 bases, J lost 3 bases, and 7 bases stayed unmatched. The CDR3 has 16 amino acids. Germline V gene data show CDR1 as KGHDR and CDR2 as SFDVKD. The chain carries TRBV24-1 and TRBJ2-5, with TRBD1 identical over 9 bases. The receptor was derived from a man aged 40-49 years with head and neck cancer. Sequencing was carried out using PBMCs. The CDR3 bases are TGTGCCACCAGTGATCTCGGACAGGGGTTGGAAGAGACCCAGTACTTC. This sequence encodes CATSDLGQGLEETQYF.